This TCR beta chain is from a study of cytotoxic CD8 clonotypes in ibrutinib-treated CLL. The ends were cut back, 2 bases at V and 1 base at J, with 4 bases in the middle. The CDR3 is 13 residues long. Germline V gene lookup returns CDR1 SGHRS and CDR2 YFSETQ. Deep sequencing aimed at 1 in 200,000 to 1 in 1 million T cells' resolution. Generated by immunoSEQ multiplex PCR, the TCRdb table keeps only in-frame clones and is missing some. The data hold about 50,000 clones, with 50% to 60% observed a single time. Sequenced here: PBMCs, sampled at disease progression, from a patient treated with ibrutinib. J is TRBJ1-3 and V is TRBV5-1; D gene unclear. The clonotype originates from a human donor with chronic lymphocytic leukemia. This CDR3 reads CASSFGSGNTIYF. For the CDR3, the DNA is TGCGCCAGCAGCTTCGGATCTGGAAACACCATATATTTT.